Below, 21 T cell receptor beta chains from the same sample are listed, as sequenced in a study of prognosis after radiotherapy for stage I lung cancer. Two-round multiplex PCR on genomic DNA was the method by which TCR beta CDR3 was amplified. The authors ran first-round PCR with primers specific to each TRBV and TRBJ gene. TCRdb re-derived calls from the multiplex PCR reads in MiXCR, one entry per CDR3 protein. The data contain around 13,000 distinct CDR3 sequences, about 50% of them singletons. This specimen consisted of PBMCs, obtained before or after stereotactic body radiation therapy (not recorded which). All receptors derive from a donor at least 50 years old with non-small cell lung cancer.

About this clonotype: Germline and junction disagree at one end, which may indicate a read error. The chain combines TRBV2 with TRBJ2-5, with D perhaps TRBD1 or TRBD2 (5 bases each). The CDR3 runs to 12 residues. The germline V gene has CDR1 SNHLY and CDR2 FYNNEI. CDR3: CASSQVGETQYF. DNA for the CDR3: TGTGCCAGCAGCCAAGTAGGGGAGACACAGTACTTC.

This clonotype is classed as medium-sized (0.01 to 0.1%). The rearrangement uses TRBV9 and TRBJ2-1; 12 bases are shared with TRBD2. Losses at the gene ends were 3 bases for V and 6 bases for J; bases not matched to a gene: 7. There are 16 residues in the CDR3. Germline CDR1 is SGDLS and CDR2 is YYNGEE. The CDR3 sequence: CASSDRLAGALNEQFF. Here the CDR3 DNA reads TGTGCCAGCAGCGACCGACTAGCGGGAGCTCTCAATGAGCAGTTCTTC.

The chain uses TRBV5-6 and TRBJ2-3, with TRBD1 identical over 7 bases. Germline values: CDR1 SGHDT, CDR2 YYEEEE. The V segment lost 6 bases and the J segment 2 bases; nucleotides outside the gene matches: 6. CDR3 length: 14 residues. Written as DNA, the CDR3 is TGTGCCAGCACCTGGACAGGACCCACAGATACGCAGTATTTT. It is translated as CASTWTGPTDTQYF.

This clonotype was seen many times. The chain carries TRBV10-3 and TRBJ1-3; D unclear. The CDR3 extends over 15 amino acids. The V end lost 0 bases, the J end lost 8 bases, and 14 bases lay between the germline ends. Germline V gene data show CDR1 as ENHRY and CDR2 as SYGVKD. The CDR3 region has the DNA TGTGCCATCAGTGAGTCGCCCGGCGGGAGAGACACCATATATTTT. This translates into CAISESPGGRDTIYF.

This clonotype has a single count. V usage is TRBV27 and J usage is TRBJ1-2, with 7 bases that match TRBD1. Trimming took 5 bases from V and 3 from J; bases not matched to a gene: 6. Germline CDR1 is MNHEY and CDR2 is SMNVEV (reference sequence). The CDR3 covers 14 residues. CDR3 DNA: TGTGCCAGCAGTGAGACAGGGTGGGACTATGGCTACACCTTC. It is translated as CASSETGWDYGYTF.

As to this clonotype: This may arise from a read error, as a much more abundant clone is one base away. The chain is built from TRBV14 and TRBJ2-5, with 14 bases identical to TRBD2. The CDR3 consists of 16 residues. The V gene's germline CDR1 is SGHDN and CDR2 FVKESK. With V trimmed by 7 bases and J by 4 bases, 8 bases remained unmatched. The CDR3 DNA reads TGTGCCAGCATCCAGCAGGGACTAGCGGGAGCAGAGACCCAGTACTTC. Protein: CASIQQGLAGAETQYF.

Comment on this clonotype: A junction end diverges from the germline sequence, so it may reflect a read error. This rearrangement joins TRBV20-1 to TRBJ2-5; D is undetermined. The CDR3 covers 12 residues. Germline loops: CDR1 DFQATT, CDR2 SNEGSKA (reference sequence). The CDR3 nucleotides read TGCAGTGCTCCCAACCAGGAAGAGACCCGGTACTTC. It specifies CSAPNQEETRYF.

The chain combines TRBV6-1 with TRBJ1-2; D ambiguous. The CDR3 has 13 residues. The V and J ends lost 2 bases and 2 bases respectively, with 6 bases between them. Germline V lookup: CDR1 MNHNS, CDR2 SASEGT. CDR3 region: CASSESENYGYTF. The CDR3 nucleotides are TGTGCCAGCAGTGAATCGGAAAACTATGGCTACACCTTC.

With respect to this clonotype: This likely reflects a read error, since a far larger clone is one base away. This chain uses TRBV6-5 with TRBJ2-7; D may match TRBD1 or TRBD2 (5 bases each). The V end lost 2 bases, the J end lost 7 bases, and 18 bases lay between the germline ends. Germline assignment: CDR1 MNHEY and CDR2 SVGAGI. The CDR3 totals 15 residues. The CDR3 loop is CASSYRGEYNNEQYF. CDR3 sequence (DNA): TGTGCCAGCAGTTACAGGGGAGAGTACAACAATGAGCAGTACTTC.

This clonotype was counted many times. A single base is all that separates this from a far larger clone, so a read error is likely. The chain employs TRBV6-2 or TRBV6-3 and TRBJ2-7, with 10 bases that match TRBD2. CDR1 is MNHEY, CDR2 SVGEGT, per germline. This CDR3 is 18 amino acids long. V lost 5 bases to trimming and J lost 2 bases; unmatched junction nucleotides: 15. CDR3: CASSERLASGSSAYEQYF. The DNA of the CDR3 is TGTGCCAGCAGTGAAAGGTTGGCTAGCGGGAGTAGCGCCTACGAGCAGTACTTC.

Within the sample, this clonotype is medium-sized. The chain has TRBV11-3 and TRBJ2-7, with no clear D. CDR1 SGHNT and CDR2 YENEEA come from the germline V gene. With 1 base removed from V and 7 bases from J, the gap between germline ends came to 8 bases. The CDR3 sequence is 12 residues long. The CDR3 reads CASSLVPREQYF. The CDR3 region has the DNA TGTGCCAGCAGCTTAGTACCTAGGGAGCAGTACTTC.

This clonotype was seen many times. The chain links TRBV10-3 to TRBJ2-7, with D perhaps TRBD1 or TRBD2 (6 bases each). The ends were cut back, 10 bases at V and 0 bases at J, with 16 bases in the middle. This CDR3 contains 14 residues. Germline V gene sequence: CDR1 ENHRY, CDR2 SYGVKD. CDR3: CATLLGGSSYEQYF. The CDR3 region has the DNA TGTGCCACGCTTTTAGGGGGGAGCTCCTACGAGCAGTACTTC.

The sample holds many counts of this clonotype. The V and J genes are TRBV7-2 and TRBJ1-4, with no clear D. V gave up 2 bases and J gave up 10 bases, with 17 bases separating them. The CDR3 spans 15 residues. Germline V lookup: CDR1 SGHTA, CDR2 FQGNSA. The chain's CDR3 is CASSLTKDDRGKLFF. CDR3 nucleotides: TGTGCCAGCAGCTTAACCAAAGATGATCGTGGAAAACTGTTTTTT.

This clonotype is deemed medium-sized. The V and J genes are TRBV6-5 and TRBJ2-3; D ambiguous. Trimming shortened V by 2 bases and J by 0 bases, and 18 bases separated the two germline ends. Germline CDR1 is MNHEY and CDR2 is SVGAGI. The CDR3 spans 18 residues. CDR3 DNA: TGTGCCAGCAGTTACAATTCCCCAAACAGAAAAAGCACAGATACGCAGTATTTT. Encoded protein: CASSYNSPNRKSTDTQYF.

V usage is TRBV30 and J usage is TRBJ1-2; 12 nucleotides align to TRBD1. Unmatched junction bases numbered 11, after V lost 2 bases and J lost 4 bases. The CDR3 sequence is 17 residues long. Germline V lookup: CDR1 GTSNPN, CDR2 SVGIG (reference sequence). The CDR3 sequence: CAWSSLRDRGQSYGYTF. As DNA, the CDR3 is TGTGCCTGGAGTTCTCTCCGGGACAGGGGGCAAAGCTATGGCTACACCTTC.

Remarks on this clonotype: A far larger clone is off by one base, so a read error is likely. The chain recombines TRBV6-9 with TRBJ2-5; D might be TRBD1 (6 bases). The CDR3 is 15 residues long. The V end was cut by 8 bases, the J end by 5 bases, with 21 bases between. CDR1 and CDR2 from the germline V gene are MNHGY and SVAAGI. The CDR3 is CASGVWTVRPETQYF. Here the CDR3 DNA reads TGTGCCAGCGGGGTTTGGACAGTGCGTCCGGAGACCCAGTACTTC.

This clonotype was counted at least ten times. The chain combines TRBV29-1 with TRBJ2-3; 11 positions match TRBD1. After removal of 7 bases from V and 8 bases from J, the junction contained 11 bases not matched to a gene. The CDR3 is 14 amino acids. Looked up from germline, CDR1 is SQVTM and CDR2 is ANQGSEA. DNA of the CDR3: TGCAGCGGGACTCCGGGACAGGGGGGTTTTACGCAGTATTTT. It is translated as CSGTPGQGGFTQYF.

This clonotype is deemed medium-sized (0.01 to 0.1%). J is TRBJ1-2 and V is TRBV30; TRBD1 matches at 8 bases. The V gene's germline CDR1 is GTSNPN and CDR2 SVGIG (reference sequence). V dropped 5 bases and J dropped 4; count of bases not matched to a gene: 0. The CDR3 has 11 amino acids. The CDR3 protein is CAWGQGYGYTF. The CDR3, as DNA: TGTGCCTGGGGACAGGGCTATGGCTACACCTTC.

The table lists this clonotype with many counts. This sequence joins TRBV4-3 and TRBJ2-3, with D tentatively TRBD1 (5 bases). V was pared by 0 bases and J by 3 bases, with 7 bases between. The V gene's germline CDR1 is LGHNA and CDR2 YSLEER. This CDR3 spans 14 amino acids. The CDR3, as DNA: TGCGCCAGCAGCCAAGACAGGGAAACAGATACGCAGTATTTT. Amino acid sequence: CASSQDRETDTQYF.

Notes on this clonotype: It is likely a read error: a sequence one base away is far more abundant. V usage is TRBV11-2 and J usage is TRBJ2-1; 9 bases match TRBD2. Looked up from germline, CDR1 is SGHAT and CDR2 is FQNNGV. The CDR3 extends over 15 amino acids. J gave up 10 bases and V 0 bases, and 7 bases lay outside the gene matches. The DNA of the CDR3 is TGTGCCAGCAGCTTAGAGCGGGGGGGCTCCTACGAGCAGTTCTTC. Protein: CASSLERGGSYEQFF.

Ten or more counts support this clonotype. The gene calls are TRBV6-1 and TRBJ2-7; TRBD2 matches at 8 bases. Germline values: CDR1 MNHNS, CDR2 SASEGT. V was clipped by 8 bases and J by 1 base; unmatched bases: 10. This CDR3 region has 15 residues. This CDR3 is CASCGAGGASYEQYF. Here the CDR3 DNA reads TGTGCCAGCTGTGGGGCGGGGGGCGCATCCTACGAGCAGTACTTC.